Listed below are T cell receptor beta chains from one sample, sequenced in a study of blood T cell repertoires in COVID-19. Profiling relied on immunoSEQ multiplex PCR, and the TCRdb table lists in-frame clones only, not all of them. Seen here are about 480,000 clones, roughly 88% observed once, and the top ten hold roughly 1.9%. Sample: PBMCs or T cells enriched from blood (not recorded which). The receptors shown here come from a woman aged 40 to 55 who had recovered from COVID-19. Each CDR3 is given with its conserved first and last residue. D genes are given only for firm matches. The listing skips clone size in some rows; elsewhere it reads once, few, many or a size class.

CDR3aa: CASSQVRGRLNTEAFF
CDR3nt: TGCGCCAGCAGCCAAGTTAGGGGCAGATTGAACACTGAAGCTTTCTTT
v_gene: TRBV4-3
d_gene: -
j_gene: TRBJ1-1
abundance: -

CDR3aa: CASSRQGAKYF
CDR3nt: TGTGCCAGTAGTAGACAGGGTGCGAAGTACTTC
v_gene: TRBV19
d_gene: TRBD1
j_gene: TRBJ2-7
abundance: -

CDR3aa: CASSKYAGPNEKLFF
CDR3nt: TGTGCCAGCAGCAAATATGCGGGACCTAATGAAAAACTGTTTTTT
v_gene: TRBV13
d_gene: -
j_gene: TRBJ1-4
abundance: -

CDR3aa: CASSRTGVNVDEQYF
CDR3nt: TGTGCCAGTAGCAGGACAGGCGTGAATGTGGACGAGCAGTACTTC
v_gene: TRBV19
d_gene: TRBD1
j_gene: TRBJ2-7
abundance: -

CDR3aa: CASSLKTGGLLRDSPLHF
CDR3nt: TGTGCCAGCAGCTTAAAAACAGGGGGTCTTCTTAGGGATTCACCCCTCCACTTT
v_gene: TRBV7-2
d_gene: TRBD1
j_gene: TRBJ1-6
abundance: once

CDR3aa: CASSPRSGGNEQFF
CDR3nt: TGTGCCAGCAGCCCCCGCTCAGGGGGCAATGAGCAGTTCTTC
v_gene: TRBV3-1/TRBV3-2
d_gene: TRBD1
j_gene: TRBJ2-1
abundance: -

CDR3aa: CASREDREEQYF
CDR3nt: TGTGCCAGCAGAGAAGACAGGGAAGAGCAGTACTTC
v_gene: TRBV2
d_gene: TRBD1
j_gene: TRBJ2-7
abundance: -

CDR3aa: CASSRGTEAFF
CDR3nt: TGTGCCAGCAGCAGAGGCACTGAAGCTTTCTTT
v_gene: TRBV12-3/TRBV12-4
d_gene: -
j_gene: TRBJ1-1
abundance: -

CDR3aa: CASSPTSGSETQYF
CDR3nt: TGTGCCAGCAGCCCGACTAGCGGGAGTGAGACCCAGTACTTC
v_gene: TRBV7-9
d_gene: TRBD2
j_gene: TRBJ2-5
abundance: once

CDR3aa: CASSLSTGADRYGYTF
CDR3nt: TGTGCCAGCAGCTTATCTACAGGGGCCGACCGCTATGGCTACACCTTC
v_gene: TRBV7-2
d_gene: TRBD1
j_gene: TRBJ1-2
abundance: -

CDR3aa: CASSRTGVPYEQYF
CDR3nt: TGTGCCAGCAGCCGGACAGGGGTGCCCTACGAGCAGTACTTC
v_gene: TRBV25-1
d_gene: TRBD1
j_gene: TRBJ2-7
abundance: -

CDR3aa: CASSLVRGITDTQYF
CDR3nt: TGTGCCAGCAGCTTAGTGCGGGGGATCACAGATACGCAGTATTTT
v_gene: TRBV7-9
d_gene: TRBD2
j_gene: TRBJ2-3
abundance: once

CDR3aa: CASRRGSYEQYF
CDR3nt: TGTGCCAGCAGACGGGGGAGCTACGAGCAGTACTTC
v_gene: TRBV6-5
d_gene: -
j_gene: TRBJ2-7
abundance: -

CDR3aa: CASSLFSVQETQYF
CDR3nt: TGTGCCAGCAGCTTATTCTCGGTCCAAGAGACCCAGTACTTC
v_gene: TRBV11-2
d_gene: -
j_gene: TRBJ2-5
abundance: -

CDR3aa: CASRGDGTEAFF
CDR3nt: TGCGCCAGCAGAGGGGATGGCACTGAAGCTTTCTTT
v_gene: TRBV10-1
d_gene: -
j_gene: TRBJ1-1
abundance: -

CDR3aa: CASSPDLEGGSEAFF
CDR3nt: TGTGCCAGCTCACCGGACCTAGAGGGAGGATCTGAAGCTTTCTTT
v_gene: TRBV18
d_gene: -
j_gene: TRBJ1-1
abundance: once

CDR3aa: CASSLERQRTPQHF
CDR3nt: TGTGCCAGCAGCTTAGAGAGGCAACGTACGCCCCAGCATTTT
v_gene: TRBV7-2
d_gene: -
j_gene: TRBJ1-5
abundance: -

CDR3aa: CASSLSPEGLVYEQYF
CDR3nt: TGTGCCAGCAGTTTATCCCCAGAGGGTTTGGTCTACGAGCAGTACTTC
v_gene: TRBV27
d_gene: -
j_gene: TRBJ2-7
abundance: -

CDR3aa: CASSTDGTFGQPQHF
CDR3nt: TGCGCCAGCAGCACGGACGGGACTTTTGGCCAGCCCCAGCATTTT
v_gene: TRBV5-1
d_gene: -
j_gene: TRBJ1-5
abundance: -

CDR3aa: CASSPDRSNTEAFF
CDR3nt: TGTGCCAGCAGCCCGGACAGGAGCAACACTGAAGCTTTCTTT
v_gene: TRBV9
d_gene: TRBD1
j_gene: TRBJ1-1
abundance: -

CDR3aa: CASSPRQGSGNTIYF
CDR3nt: TGTGCCAGCAGCCCCAGACAGGGCTCTGGAAACACCATATATTTT
v_gene: TRBV3-1/TRBV3-2
d_gene: TRBD1
j_gene: TRBJ1-3
abundance: -

CDR3aa: CASSSDRYTGELFF
CDR3nt: TGTGCCAGCAGCTCCGACAGGTACACCGGGGAGCTGTTTTTT
v_gene: TRBV7-2
d_gene: -
j_gene: TRBJ2-2
abundance: -